These T cell receptor beta chains were read from a single sample in a study of control samples from healthy donors and cancer patients. Using immunoSEQ multiplex PCR, the repertoire was profiled, and TCRdb retains in-frame clones only, with some absent. The profile covers about 140,000 clones, with about nine tenths appearing a single time and roughly 5% taken by the ten largest. The specimen sequenced was blood. These receptors came from a young man in good health. Each CDR3 is given with its conserved first and last residue. Each record gives: clone size, J gene, V gene, D gene, CDR3 protein, CDR3 DNA. D genes are given only for firm matches. The size of a clone is reported for some rows only, either as once, few or many, or as a class for expanded clones.

clone_size: NA; j_call: TRBJ2-5; v_call: TRBV24-1; d_call: NA; cdr3_aa: CATEGNQETQYF; cdr3_nt: TGTGCCACGGAGGGAAACCAAGAGACCCAGTACTTC
clone_size: NA; j_call: TRBJ2-2; v_call: TRBV12-3/TRBV12-4; d_call: NA; cdr3_aa: CASSPRMTGELFF; cdr3_nt: TGTGCCAGCAGTCCCCGAATGACCGGGGAGCTGTTTTTT
clone_size: NA; j_call: TRBJ1-5; v_call: TRBV29-1; d_call: NA; cdr3_aa: CSVESQPQHF; cdr3_nt: TGCAGCGTTGAATCTCAGCCCCAGCATTTT
clone_size: NA; j_call: TRBJ1-1; v_call: TRBV7-8; d_call: NA; cdr3_aa: CASSLAGWTEAFF; cdr3_nt: TGTGCCAGCAGCTTAGCAGGGTGGACTGAAGCTTTCTTT
clone_size: NA; j_call: TRBJ2-3; v_call: TRBV2; d_call: NA; cdr3_aa: CASSGVPLFTQYF; cdr3_nt: TGTGCCAGCAGTGGGGTCCCCCTTTTTACGCAGTATTTT
clone_size: once; j_call: TRBJ1-1; v_call: TRBV6-6; d_call: NA; cdr3_aa: CASSYSGLGLNTEAFF; cdr3_nt: TGTGCCAGCAGTTACTCGGGGCTAGGGCTGAACACTGAAGCTTTCTTT
clone_size: NA; j_call: TRBJ1-1; v_call: TRBV2; d_call: NA; cdr3_aa: CASSEWSGQMNTEAFF; cdr3_nt: TGTGCCAGCAGTGAATGGTCCGGGCAGATGAACACTGAAGCTTTCTTT
clone_size: NA; j_call: TRBJ2-2; v_call: TRBV7-8; d_call: TRBD2; cdr3_aa: CASSLLRGSTGELFF; cdr3_nt: TGTGCCAGCAGCTTATTGCGGGGGAGCACCGGGGAGCTGTTTTTT
clone_size: NA; j_call: TRBJ2-4; v_call: TRBV19; d_call: NA; cdr3_aa: CASSMSSVNIQYF; cdr3_nt: TGTGCCAGTAGTATGTCCAGTGTGAACATTCAGTACTTC
clone_size: NA; j_call: TRBJ2-4; v_call: TRBV3-1/TRBV3-2; d_call: NA; cdr3_aa: CASSQAPELAKNIQYF; cdr3_nt: TGTGCCAGCAGCCAAGCCCCGGAACTAGCCAAAAACATTCAGTACTTC
clone_size: NA; j_call: TRBJ1-2; v_call: TRBV12-5; d_call: TRBD1; cdr3_aa: CASGLGDRGQGYTF; cdr3_nt: TGTGCTAGTGGTTTGGGGGACAGGGGGCAAGGCTACACCTTC
clone_size: few; j_call: TRBJ2-7; v_call: TRBV4-2; d_call: NA; cdr3_aa: CASSQDRNPLYEQYF; cdr3_nt: TGTGCCAGCAGCCAAGATAGGAATCCTCTCTACGAGCAGTACTTC
clone_size: NA; j_call: TRBJ2-1; v_call: TRBV7-2; d_call: NA; cdr3_aa: CASSLRWGSHEQFF; cdr3_nt: TGTGCCAGCAGCCTTAGGTGGGGGTCTCATGAGCAGTTCTTC
clone_size: NA; j_call: TRBJ2-7; v_call: TRBV10-3; d_call: TRBD2; cdr3_aa: CATGKREQHEQYF; cdr3_nt: TGTGCCACGGGGAAGCGGGAGCAGCACGAGCAGTACTTC
clone_size: NA; j_call: TRBJ1-5; v_call: TRBV30; d_call: NA; cdr3_aa: CAWSVRTTANQPQHF; cdr3_nt: TGTGCCTGGAGTGTACGAACTACAGCTAATCAGCCCCAGCATTTT
clone_size: NA; j_call: TRBJ2-2; v_call: TRBV29-1; d_call: NA; cdr3_aa: CSVERTGELFF; cdr3_nt: TGCAGCGTTGAACGGACCGGGGAGCTGTTTTTT
clone_size: NA; j_call: TRBJ2-6; v_call: TRBV27; d_call: NA; cdr3_aa: CASILSGANVLTF; cdr3_nt: TGTGCCAGCATCCTCTCTGGGGCCAACGTCCTGACTTTC
clone_size: many; j_call: TRBJ1-6; v_call: TRBV3-1/TRBV3-2; d_call: TRBD1; cdr3_aa: CASSQVQGALHF; cdr3_nt: TGTGCCAGCAGCCAGGTCCAGGGGGCCCTCCACTTT
clone_size: NA; j_call: TRBJ2-7; v_call: TRBV2; d_call: NA; cdr3_aa: CASSPQGGSAYEQYF; cdr3_nt: TGTGCCAGCAGTCCTCAGGGGGGGTCCGCCTACGAGCAGTACTTC
clone_size: NA; j_call: TRBJ1-3; v_call: TRBV11-1; d_call: NA; cdr3_aa: CASSSEGPSGNTIYF; cdr3_nt: TGTGCCAGCAGCTCGGAGGGTCCCTCTGGAAACACCATATATTTT
clone_size: NA; j_call: TRBJ2-4; v_call: TRBV11-3; d_call: NA; cdr3_aa: CASSGLGGHLAKNIQYF; cdr3_nt: TGTGCCAGCAGCGGACTAGGGGGCCACTTGGCCAAAAACATTCAGTACTTC
clone_size: few; j_call: TRBJ2-4; v_call: TRBV3-1/TRBV3-2; d_call: NA; cdr3_aa: CASSLEDSPQYF; cdr3_nt: TGTGCCAGCAGCCTAGAGGATTCCCCTCAGTACTTC
clone_size: NA; j_call: TRBJ2-2; v_call: TRBV5-1; d_call: NA; cdr3_aa: CASSLWGADGELFF; cdr3_nt: TGCGCCAGCAGCTTGTGGGGGGCCGACGGGGAGCTGTTTTTT
clone_size: NA; j_call: TRBJ1-1; v_call: TRBV11-3; d_call: NA; cdr3_aa: CASSLERGMGNTEAFF; cdr3_nt: TGTGCCAGCAGCTTAGAGAGGGGGATGGGGAACACTGAAGCTTTCTTT
clone_size: NA; j_call: TRBJ1-1; v_call: TRBV3-1/TRBV3-2; d_call: NA; cdr3_aa: CASSPRLNTEAFF; cdr3_nt: TGTGCCAGCAGCCCAAGATTGAACACTGAAGCTTTCTTT
clone_size: NA; j_call: TRBJ1-2; v_call: TRBV4-3; d_call: TRBD1; cdr3_aa: CASSQGQGAGGYTF; cdr3_nt: TGCGCCAGCAGCCAGGGACAGGGGGCAGGTGGCTACACCTTC
clone_size: NA; j_call: TRBJ1-2; v_call: TRBV12-3/TRBV12-4; d_call: NA; cdr3_aa: CAPPRGRYGYTF; cdr3_nt: TGTGCCCCCCCCCGGGGCCGCTATGGCTACACCTTC
clone_size: NA; j_call: TRBJ2-7; v_call: TRBV6-5; d_call: NA; cdr3_aa: CASKVVAASYEQYF; cdr3_nt: TGTGCCAGCAAGGTGGTGGCAGCTTCCTACGAGCAGTACTTC
clone_size: NA; j_call: TRBJ1-3; v_call: TRBV6-5; d_call: TRBD1; cdr3_aa: CASSVDRVSGNTIYF; cdr3_nt: TGTGCCAGCAGCGTTGACAGGGTCTCTGGAAACACCATATATTTT
clone_size: NA; j_call: TRBJ1-2; v_call: TRBV6-2/TRBV6-3; d_call: TRBD1; cdr3_aa: CASSFGQGQGYTF; cdr3_nt: TGTGCCAGCAGTTTCGGACAGGGCCAGGGCTACACCTTC
clone_size: NA; j_call: TRBJ1-2; v_call: TRBV11-3; d_call: NA; cdr3_aa: CASSLGPDGQREGYTF; cdr3_nt: TGTGCCAGCAGCTTAGGCCCTGACGGGCAAAGAGAAGGCTACACCTTC
clone_size: once; j_call: TRBJ1-6; v_call: TRBV4-1; d_call: TRBD1; cdr3_aa: CASSQEFGTGNSPLHF; cdr3_nt: TGCGCCAGCAGCCAAGAATTTGGGACAGGGAACTCACCCCTCCACTTT
clone_size: NA; j_call: TRBJ2-7; v_call: TRBV19; d_call: NA; cdr3_aa: CASSLWAVGTYEQYF; cdr3_nt: TGTGCCAGTAGTCTATGGGCCGTAGGGACCTACGAGCAGTACTTC
clone_size: NA; j_call: TRBJ1-1; v_call: TRBV6-5; d_call: NA; cdr3_aa: CASRYTEAFF; cdr3_nt: TGTGCCAGCAGGTACACTGAAGCTTTCTTT
clone_size: once; j_call: TRBJ1-2; v_call: TRBV11-2; d_call: NA; cdr3_aa: CASSLEVRGYTF; cdr3_nt: TGTGCCAGCAGCTTAGAGGTCCGTGGCTACACCTTC
clone_size: NA; j_call: TRBJ1-5; v_call: TRBV6-6; d_call: NA; cdr3_aa: CASSYSEGNQPQHF; cdr3_nt: TGTGCCAGCAGTTACTCCGAGGGCAATCAGCCCCAGCATTTT
clone_size: NA; j_call: TRBJ2-7; v_call: TRBV7-2; d_call: NA; cdr3_aa: CASSLLSGHEQYF; cdr3_nt: TGTGCCAGCAGCTTGTTGTCAGGACACGAGCAGTACTTC
clone_size: NA; j_call: TRBJ1-2; v_call: TRBV5-5; d_call: NA; cdr3_aa: CASSKATNPYGYTF; cdr3_nt: TGTGCCAGCAGCAAGGCGACAAACCCCTATGGCTACACCTTC
clone_size: NA; j_call: TRBJ1-1; v_call: TRBV19; d_call: NA; cdr3_aa: CASSIEQGNTEAFF; cdr3_nt: TGTGCCAGTAGTATAGAACAGGGTAACACTGAAGCTTTCTTT
clone_size: once; j_call: TRBJ1-1; v_call: TRBV4-3; d_call: NA; cdr3_aa: CASSQPAPFGSEAFF; cdr3_nt: TGCGCCAGCAGCCAACCTGCTCCTTTCGGGTCTGAAGCTTTCTTT
clone_size: NA; j_call: TRBJ2-7; v_call: TRBV27; d_call: TRBD2; cdr3_aa: CASSLSVAGEQYF; cdr3_nt: TGTGCCAGCAGTTTATCCGTAGCGGGTGAGCAGTACTTC
clone_size: NA; j_call: TRBJ2-5; v_call: TRBV20-1; d_call: NA; cdr3_aa: CSAGETRGTQYF; cdr3_nt: TGCAGTGCTGGTGAAACACGGGGGACCCAGTACTTC
clone_size: NA; j_call: TRBJ2-7; v_call: TRBV5-6; d_call: NA; cdr3_aa: CASSLGGSEQYF; cdr3_nt: TGTGCCAGCAGCTTGGGGGGGAGCGAGCAGTACTTC
clone_size: NA; j_call: TRBJ2-2; v_call: TRBV7-3; d_call: TRBD2; cdr3_aa: CASSLRTSGIHTNTGELFF; cdr3_nt: TGTGCCAGCAGCTTAAGGACTAGCGGGATACACACGAACACCGGGGAGCTGTTTTTT
clone_size: NA; j_call: TRBJ2-1; v_call: TRBV7-9; d_call: TRBD2; cdr3_aa: CASNHRTSGSGEQFF; cdr3_nt: TGTGCCAGCAATCACAGGACTAGCGGGAGTGGGGAGCAGTTCTTC